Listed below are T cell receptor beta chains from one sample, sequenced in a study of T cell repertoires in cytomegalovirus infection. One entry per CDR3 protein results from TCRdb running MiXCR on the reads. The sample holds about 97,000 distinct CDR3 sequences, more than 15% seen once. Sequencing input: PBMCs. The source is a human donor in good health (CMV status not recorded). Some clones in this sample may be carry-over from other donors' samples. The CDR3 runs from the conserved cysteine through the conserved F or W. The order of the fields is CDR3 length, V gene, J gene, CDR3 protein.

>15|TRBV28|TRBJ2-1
CASSRVTSGYNEQFF
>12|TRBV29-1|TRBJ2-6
CSVSSGANVLTF
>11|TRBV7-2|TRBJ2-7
CASSPGTAQYF
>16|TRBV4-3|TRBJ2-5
CASSQGLAGPQETQYF
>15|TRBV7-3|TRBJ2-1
CASSLSSGVYNEQFF
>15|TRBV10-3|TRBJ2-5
CASKISGGAQETQYF
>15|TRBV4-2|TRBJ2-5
CASSHPGQGDETQYF
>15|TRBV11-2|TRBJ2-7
CASSLDPGQTYEQYF
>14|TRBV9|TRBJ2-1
CASSQPGTRNEQFF
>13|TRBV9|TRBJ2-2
CASTRVSTGELFF
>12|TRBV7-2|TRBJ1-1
CASSFSVTEAFF
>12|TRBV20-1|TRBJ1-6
CSAFRQAGPLHF
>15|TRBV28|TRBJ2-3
CASSLPLGQGDTQYF
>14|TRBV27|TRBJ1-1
CASARDRVNTEAFF
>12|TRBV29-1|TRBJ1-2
CSVGTYRYGYTF
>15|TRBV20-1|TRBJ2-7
CSARRLSGDSYEQYF
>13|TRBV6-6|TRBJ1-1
CASSWSEGGGAFF
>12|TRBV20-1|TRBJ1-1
CSARKQGRVAFF
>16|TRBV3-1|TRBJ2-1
CASSQASGIPNNEQFF
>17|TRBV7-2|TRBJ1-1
CASSGGVEDSFNTEAFF